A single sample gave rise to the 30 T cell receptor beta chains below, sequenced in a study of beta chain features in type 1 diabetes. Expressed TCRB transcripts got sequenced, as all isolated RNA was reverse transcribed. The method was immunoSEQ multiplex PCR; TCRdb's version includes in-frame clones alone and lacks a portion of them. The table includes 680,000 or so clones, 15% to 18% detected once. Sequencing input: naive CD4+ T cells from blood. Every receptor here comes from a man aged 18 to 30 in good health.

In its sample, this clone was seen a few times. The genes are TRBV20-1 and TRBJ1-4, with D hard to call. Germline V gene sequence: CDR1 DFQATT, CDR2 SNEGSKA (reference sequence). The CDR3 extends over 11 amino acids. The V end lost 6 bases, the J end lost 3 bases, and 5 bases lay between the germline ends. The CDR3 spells CSAMPNEKLFF. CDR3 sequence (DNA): TGCAGTGCGATGCCTAATGAAAAACTGTTTTTT.

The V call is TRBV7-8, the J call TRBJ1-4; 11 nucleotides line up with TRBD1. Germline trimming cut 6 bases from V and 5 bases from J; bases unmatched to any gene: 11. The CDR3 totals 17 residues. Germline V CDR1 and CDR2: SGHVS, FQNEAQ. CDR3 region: CASRPTPGQGGNEKLFF. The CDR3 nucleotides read TGTGCCAGCAGACCTACTCCGGGACAGGGGGGAAATGAAAAACTGTTTTTT.

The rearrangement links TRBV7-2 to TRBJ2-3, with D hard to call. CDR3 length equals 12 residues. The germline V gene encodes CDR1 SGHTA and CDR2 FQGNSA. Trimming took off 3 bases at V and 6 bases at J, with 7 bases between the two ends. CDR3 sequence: CASSFVGDTQYF. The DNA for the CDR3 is TGTGCCAGCAGCTTCGTGGGGGATACGCAGTATTTT.

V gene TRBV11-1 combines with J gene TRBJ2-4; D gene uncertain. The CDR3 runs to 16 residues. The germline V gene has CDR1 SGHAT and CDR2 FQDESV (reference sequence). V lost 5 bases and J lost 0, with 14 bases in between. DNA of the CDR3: TGTGCCAGCAGCGATCTGGGGTCCTTAGCCAAAAACATTCAGTACTTC. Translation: CASSDLGSLAKNIQYF.

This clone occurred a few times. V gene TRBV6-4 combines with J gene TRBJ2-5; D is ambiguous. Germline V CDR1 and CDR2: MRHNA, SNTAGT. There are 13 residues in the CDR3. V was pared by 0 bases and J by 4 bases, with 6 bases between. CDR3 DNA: TGTGCCAGCAGTGACTCGGTACGAGAGACCCAGTACTTC. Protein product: CASSDSVRETQYF.

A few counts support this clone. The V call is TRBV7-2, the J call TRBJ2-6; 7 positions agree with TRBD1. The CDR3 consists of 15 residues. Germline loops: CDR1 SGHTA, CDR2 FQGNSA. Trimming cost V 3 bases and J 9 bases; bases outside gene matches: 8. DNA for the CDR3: TGTGCCAGCAGCTTGGGACAGTTAGGTGGCAACGTCCTGACTTTC. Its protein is CASSLGQLGGNVLTF.

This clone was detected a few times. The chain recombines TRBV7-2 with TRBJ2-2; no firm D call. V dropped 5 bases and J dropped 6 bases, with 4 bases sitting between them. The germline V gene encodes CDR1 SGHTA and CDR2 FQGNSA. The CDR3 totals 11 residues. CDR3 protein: CASSRSGELFF. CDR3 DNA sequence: TGTGCCAGCAGCCGTTCCGGGGAGCTGTTTTTT.

For the CDR3, the DNA is TGTGCCAGCAGGCAACAGGGCGCGCCCCTTAACTATGGCTACACCTTC. It is translated as CASRQQGAPLNYGYTF. The rearrangement uses TRBV28 and TRBJ1-2; tentative D call: TRBD1 (6 bases). The ends were cut back, 6 bases at V and 1 base at J, with 18 bases in the middle. The CDR3 loop spans 16 amino acids. Germline V gene data show CDR1 as MDHEN and CDR2 as SYDVKM.

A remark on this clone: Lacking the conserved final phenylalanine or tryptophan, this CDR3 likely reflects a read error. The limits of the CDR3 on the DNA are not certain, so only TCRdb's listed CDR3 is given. CDR3 amino acids: CASSQDVSTEAKI. J is TRBJ2-7 and V is TRBV14; the DNA was not compared with TRBD2, the D call given in the table. The CDR3 adds up to 13 amino acids, both ends counted. Germline values: CDR1 SGHDN, CDR2 FVKESK.

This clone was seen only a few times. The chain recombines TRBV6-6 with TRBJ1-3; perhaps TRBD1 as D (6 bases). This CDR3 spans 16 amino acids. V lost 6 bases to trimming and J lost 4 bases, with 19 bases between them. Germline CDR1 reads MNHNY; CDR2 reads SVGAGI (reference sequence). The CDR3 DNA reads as TGTGCCAGCAGAGGGATTGGAGGGACAACAGGAAACACCATATATTTT. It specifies CASRGIGGTTGNTIYF.

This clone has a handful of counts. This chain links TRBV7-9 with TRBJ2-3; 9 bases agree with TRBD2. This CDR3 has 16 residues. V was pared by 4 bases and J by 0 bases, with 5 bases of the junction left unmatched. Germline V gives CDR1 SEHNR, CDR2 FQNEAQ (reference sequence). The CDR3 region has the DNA TGTGCCAGCAGCTCGCTAGCGGGGACTAGCACAGATACGCAGTATTTT. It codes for CASSSLAGTSTDTQYF.

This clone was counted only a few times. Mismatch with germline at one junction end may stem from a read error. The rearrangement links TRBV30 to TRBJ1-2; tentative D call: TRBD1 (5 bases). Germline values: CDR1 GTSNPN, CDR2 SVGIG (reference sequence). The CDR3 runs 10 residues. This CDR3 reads CAWSVQRGAF. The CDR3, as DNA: TGTGCCTGGAGTGTACAAAGGGGCGCCTTC.

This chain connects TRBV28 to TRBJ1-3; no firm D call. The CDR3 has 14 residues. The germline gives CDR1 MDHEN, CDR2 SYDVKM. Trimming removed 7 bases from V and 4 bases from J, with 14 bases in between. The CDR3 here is CASISSGLGNTIYF. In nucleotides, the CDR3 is TGTGCCAGCATCTCATCCGGGCTGGGAAACACCATATATTTT. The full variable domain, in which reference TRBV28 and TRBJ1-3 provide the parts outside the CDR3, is DVKVTQSSRYLVKRTGEKVFLECVQDMDHENMFWYRQDPGLGLRLIYFSYDVKMKEKGDIPEGYSVSREKKERFSLILESASTNQTSMYLCASISSGLGNTIYFGEGSWLTVV.

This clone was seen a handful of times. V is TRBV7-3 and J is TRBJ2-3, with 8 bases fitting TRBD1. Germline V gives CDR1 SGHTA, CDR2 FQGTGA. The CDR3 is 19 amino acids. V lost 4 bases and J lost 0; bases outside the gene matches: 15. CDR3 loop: CASSSHKMAGGTSTDTQYF. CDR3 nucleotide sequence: TGTGCCAGCAGCTCTCATAAAATGGCAGGGGGCACAAGCACAGATACGCAGTATTTT.

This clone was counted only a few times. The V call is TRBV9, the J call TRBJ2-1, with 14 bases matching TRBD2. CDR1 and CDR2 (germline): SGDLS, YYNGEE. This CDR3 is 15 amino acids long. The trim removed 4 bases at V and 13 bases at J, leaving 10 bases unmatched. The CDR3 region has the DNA TGTGCCAGCAGCCCCGGGACTAGCGGGGGCCGGGGACAGTTCTTC. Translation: CASSPGTSGGRGQFF. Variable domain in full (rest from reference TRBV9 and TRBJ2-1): DSGVTQTPKHLITATGQRVTLRCSPRSGDLSVYWYQQSLDQGLQFLIQYYNGEERAKGNILERFSAQQFPDLHSELNLSSLELGDSALYFCASSPGTSGGRGQFFGPGTRLTVL.

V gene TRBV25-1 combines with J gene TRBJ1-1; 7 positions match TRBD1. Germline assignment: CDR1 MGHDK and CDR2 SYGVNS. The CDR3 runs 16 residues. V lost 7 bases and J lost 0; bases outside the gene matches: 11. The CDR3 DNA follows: TGTGCCAGCAAAAACCGGGACAGCCCCATGAACACTGAAGCTTTCTTT. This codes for CASKNRDSPMNTEAFF.

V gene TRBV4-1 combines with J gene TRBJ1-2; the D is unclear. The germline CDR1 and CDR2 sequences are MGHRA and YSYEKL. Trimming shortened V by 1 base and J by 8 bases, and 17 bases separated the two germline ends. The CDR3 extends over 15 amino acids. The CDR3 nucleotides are TGCGCCAGCAGCCAAGCTCCTCTGGGCGCGAGGGGCTACACCTTC. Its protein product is CASSQAPLGARGYTF.

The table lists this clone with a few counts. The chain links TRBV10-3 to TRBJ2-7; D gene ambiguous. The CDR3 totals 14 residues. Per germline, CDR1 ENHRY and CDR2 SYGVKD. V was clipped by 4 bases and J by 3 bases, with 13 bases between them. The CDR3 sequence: CAISARRAVYEQYF. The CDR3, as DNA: TGTGCCATCAGTGCCCGCCGGGCGGTCTACGAGCAGTACTTC.

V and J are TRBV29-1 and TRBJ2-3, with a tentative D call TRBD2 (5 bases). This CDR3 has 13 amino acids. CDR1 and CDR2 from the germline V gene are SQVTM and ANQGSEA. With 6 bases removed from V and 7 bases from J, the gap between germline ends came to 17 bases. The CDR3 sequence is CSVLDRTGNTQYF. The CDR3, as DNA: TGCAGCGTCCTGGACCGTACCGGGAATACGCAGTATTTT.

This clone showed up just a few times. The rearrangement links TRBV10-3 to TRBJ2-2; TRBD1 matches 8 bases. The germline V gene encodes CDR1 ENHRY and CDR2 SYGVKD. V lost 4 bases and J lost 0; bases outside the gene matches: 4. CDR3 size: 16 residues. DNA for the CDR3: TGTGCCATCAGTGGGGGGACAGGACCGAACACCGGGGAGCTGTTTTTT. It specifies CAISGGTGPNTGELFF.

CDR3 in amino acids: CASSQDIRERGTGELFF. In DNA form, the CDR3 reads TGTGCCAGCAGCCAAGATATCCGGGAGAGAGGCACCGGGGAGCTGTTTTTT. The chain couples TRBV4-2 to TRBJ2-2; tentative D call: TRBD2 (6 bases). With 0 bases removed from V and 4 bases from J, the gap between germline ends came to 15 bases. The CDR3 loop spans 17 amino acids. Germline V gene sequence: CDR1 LGHNA, CDR2 YNFKEQ.

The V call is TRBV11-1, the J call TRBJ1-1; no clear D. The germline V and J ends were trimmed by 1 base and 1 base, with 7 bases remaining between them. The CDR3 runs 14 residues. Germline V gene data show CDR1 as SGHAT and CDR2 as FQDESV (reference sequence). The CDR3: CASSLEPGNTEAFF. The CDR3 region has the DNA TGTGCCAGCAGCTTAGAACCAGGGAACACTGAAGCTTTCTTT.

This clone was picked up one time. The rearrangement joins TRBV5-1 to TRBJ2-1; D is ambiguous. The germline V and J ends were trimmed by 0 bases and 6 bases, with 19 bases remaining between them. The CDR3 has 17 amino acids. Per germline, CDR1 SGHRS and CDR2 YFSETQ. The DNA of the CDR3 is TGCGCCAGCAGCTTGGCCTGGAGTCTCTCGGTCTCCAATGAGCAGTTCTTC. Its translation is CASSLAWSLSVSNEQFF.

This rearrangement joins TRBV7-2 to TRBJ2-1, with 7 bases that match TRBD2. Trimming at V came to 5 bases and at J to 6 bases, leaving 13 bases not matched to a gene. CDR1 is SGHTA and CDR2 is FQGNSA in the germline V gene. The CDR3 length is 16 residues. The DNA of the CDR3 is TGTGCCAGCAGCCCCCCGGGGGGTCCGCGCGTCAATGAGCAGTTCTTC. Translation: CASSPPGGPRVNEQFF. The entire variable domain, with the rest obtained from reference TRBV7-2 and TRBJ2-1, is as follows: GAGVSQSPSNKVTEKGKDVELRCDPISGHTALYWYRQSLGQGLEFLIYFQGNSAPDKSGLPSDRFSAERTGGSVSTLTIQRTQQEDSAVYLCASSPPGGPRVNEQFFGPGTRLTVL.

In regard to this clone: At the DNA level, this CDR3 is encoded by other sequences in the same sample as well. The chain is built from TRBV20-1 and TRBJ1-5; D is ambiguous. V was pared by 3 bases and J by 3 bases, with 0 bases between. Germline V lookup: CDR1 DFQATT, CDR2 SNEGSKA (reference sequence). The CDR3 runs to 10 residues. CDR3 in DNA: TGCAGTGCTAGCAATCAGCCCCAGCATTTT. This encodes CSASNQPQHF.

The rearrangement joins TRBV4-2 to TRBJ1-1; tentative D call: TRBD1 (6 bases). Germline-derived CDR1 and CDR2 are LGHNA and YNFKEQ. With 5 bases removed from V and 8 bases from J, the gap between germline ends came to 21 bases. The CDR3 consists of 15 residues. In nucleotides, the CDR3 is TGTGCCAGCAGCTTAGGGCGACAGGTCCCGCGCGAAGCTTTCTTT. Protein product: CASSLGRQVPREAFF.

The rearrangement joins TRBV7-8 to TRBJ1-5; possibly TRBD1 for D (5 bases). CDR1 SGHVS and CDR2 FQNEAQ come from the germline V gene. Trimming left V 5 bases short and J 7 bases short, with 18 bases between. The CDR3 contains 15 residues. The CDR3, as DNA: TGTGCCAGCAGCAGAACCGAGCCAGGGCAGCAGCCCCAGCATTTT. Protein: CASSRTEPGQQPQHF.

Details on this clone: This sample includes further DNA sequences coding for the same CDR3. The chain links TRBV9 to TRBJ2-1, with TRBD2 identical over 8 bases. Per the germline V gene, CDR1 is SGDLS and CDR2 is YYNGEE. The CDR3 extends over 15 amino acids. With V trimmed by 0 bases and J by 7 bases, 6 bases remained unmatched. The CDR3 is CASSVVSGVYNEQFF. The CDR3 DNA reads TGTGCCAGCAGCGTAGTTAGCGGGGTTTATAATGAGCAGTTCTTC.

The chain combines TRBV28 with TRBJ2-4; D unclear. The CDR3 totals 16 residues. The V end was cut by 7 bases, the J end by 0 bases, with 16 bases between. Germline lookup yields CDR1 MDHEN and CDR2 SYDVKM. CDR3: CASISNQKLAKNIQYF. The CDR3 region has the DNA TGTGCCAGCATTTCGAATCAAAAGCTAGCCAAAAACATTCAGTACTTC.

The CDR3: CASSLEPLGLASEQFF. The DNA of the CDR3 is TGTGCCAGCAGCTTAGAACCCCTGGGACTAGCGTCCGAGCAGTTCTTC. The rearrangement joins TRBV7-8 to TRBJ2-1; TRBD2 aligns across 10 bases. CDR1 and CDR2 from the germline V gene are SGHVS and FQNEAQ. V trimming: 1 base; J trimming: 10 bases; junction bases outside the gene matches: 10. CDR3 length equals 16 residues.